This T cell receptor beta chain was found in a study of T cell repertoires in cytomegalovirus infection. Study-wide context: An indication of both CMV infection and matching HLA type came from public TCR beta signatures.

Germline-derived CDR1 and CDR2 are MDHEN and SYDVKM. This CDR3 has 13 residues. Trimming took off 7 bases at V and 1 base at J, with 9 bases between the two ends. General observations from the study: Carriage of CMV together with the relevant HLA was identifiable through cumulative public TCR beta family frequency.

This clonotype was detected only a few times. Its target is unknown. From the reads, TCRdb called clonotypes with MiXCR, one entry per CDR3 protein. The sample has about 130,000 distinct CDR3 sequences; roughly a quarter are singletons. The chain couples TRBV28 to TRBJ2-3, with a possible D match to TRBD2 (6 bases). The sample comprised PBMCs, sequenced either directly or after in vitro stimulation (not recorded which). This clonotype was sampled from a human donor in good health (CMV status not recorded). Some clones in this sample may be carry-over from other donors' samples. The CDR3 region is CASIGGGTDTQYF. CDR3 coding DNA: TGTGCCAGCATAGGAGGGGGCACAGATACGCAGTATTTT.